These T cell receptor beta chains were read from a single sample in a study of blood T cells in healthy people across ages. TCRdb re-called the 5' RACE reads through MiXCR, storing one row per CDR3 protein. The sample lists 1.6 million or so distinct CDR3 sequences; 34% were seen once. Specimen: blood. These receptors all stem from a woman aged 30 to 39 in good health. Both conserved end residues are part of each CDR3. Each record gives: CDR3 protein, CDR3 DNA, J gene, clone size, D gene, V gene. A D gene is named only where the DNA matches it firmly. Clone sizes are given selectively: once, few, many, or a class where the clone is expanded.

CDR3: CASTTGTRGRETQYF; DNA: TGTGCCAGCACGACGGGGACTAGGGGTCGTGAGACCCAGTACTTC; J: TRBJ2-5; size: few; D: TRBD2; V: TRBV6-2/TRBV6-3
CDR3: CASSLDHGVGYEQYF; DNA: TGTGCCAGCAGCTTAGATCACGGAGTGGGGTACGAGCAGTACTTC; J: TRBJ2-7; size: few; D: NA; V: TRBV7-6
CDR3: CASSQVDRAEAFF; DNA: TGTGCCAGCAGCCAAGTCGATCGCGCTGAAGCTTTCTTT; J: TRBJ1-1; size: NA; D: NA; V: TRBV14
CDR3: CASSMADEQFF; DNA: TGTGCCAGTAGCATGGCAGATGAGCAGTTCTTC; J: TRBJ2-1; size: NA; D: NA; V: TRBV19
CDR3: CASSPTTRSYEQYF; DNA: TGTGCCAGCAGCCCGACGACACGCTCCTACGAGCAGTACTTC; J: TRBJ2-7; size: few; D: NA; V: TRBV7-9
CDR3: CSAREKNTEAFF; DNA: TGCAGTGCTAGAGAGAAGAACACTGAAGCTTTCTTT; J: TRBJ1-1; size: many; D: NA; V: TRBV20-1
CDR3: CASKRGADTEAFF; DNA: TGTGCCAGCAAAAGGGGGGCGGACACTGAAGCTTTCTTT; J: TRBJ1-1; size: few; D: NA; V: TRBV6-6
CDR3: CSAELAARAFF; DNA: TGCAGTGCAGAGCTGGCGGCCCGAGCTTTCTTT; J: TRBJ1-1; size: few; D: NA; V: TRBV20-1
CDR3: CASSLNSGRANYEQYF; DNA: TGTGCCAGCAGCTTAAACAGCGGGAGGGCTAACTACGAGCAGTACTTC; J: TRBJ2-7; size: NA; D: TRBD2; V: TRBV7-9
CDR3: CSIEQGKVRTDTQYF; DNA: TGCAGCATCGAACAGGGGAAGGTTAGGACAGATACGCAGTATTTT; J: TRBJ2-3; size: few; D: TRBD1; V: TRBV29-1
CDR3: CASTAVRPTKSYTF; DNA: TGTGCCAGCACCGCGGTTAGACCGACAAAGAGCTACACCTTC; J: TRBJ1-2; size: NA; D: NA; V: TRBV6-1
CDR3: CASSSGTNGYEQYF; DNA: TGTGCCAGCAGTTCCGGGACCAATGGCTACGAGCAGTACTTC; J: TRBJ2-7; size: NA; D: NA; V: TRBV27
CDR3: CASSSTGGISPLHF; DNA: TGTGCCAGCAGTTCCACAGGGGGAATTTCACCCCTCCACTTT; J: TRBJ1-6; size: few; D: TRBD1; V: TRBV12-3/TRBV12-4
CDR3: CASSQTPGTDYGYTF; DNA: TGCGCCAGCAGCCAAACCCCCGGGACAGACTATGGCTACACCTTC; J: TRBJ1-2; size: NA; D: TRBD1; V: TRBV4-1
CDR3: CASSPYRGGNTIYF; DNA: TGTGCCAGCAGCCCGTACAGGGGTGGAAACACCATATATTTT; J: TRBJ1-3; size: once; D: TRBD1; V: TRBV9
CDR3: CAISESEGWEQYF; DNA: TGTGCCATCAGTGAGTCGGAGGGCTGGGAGCAGTACTTC; J: TRBJ2-7; size: once; D: NA; V: TRBV27
CDR3: CASSSRGTANTGELFF; DNA: TGTGCCAGCAGCTCACGCGGGACAGCGAACACCGGGGAGCTGTTTTTT; J: TRBJ2-2; size: NA; D: NA; V: TRBV7-3
CDR3: CASSTPEGVNEQFF; DNA: TGTGCCAGTAGTACGCCTGAGGGGGTCAATGAGCAGTTCTTC; J: TRBJ2-1; size: NA; D: NA; V: TRBV19
CDR3: CASSLYSYEQYF; DNA: TGTGCCAGCAGTTTATACTCCTACGAGCAGTACTTC; J: TRBJ2-7; size: many; D: NA; V: TRBV11-2
CDR3: CASSLTSGRVATDTQYF; DNA: TGCGCCAGCAGCTTGACTAGCGGGAGAGTAGCCACAGATACGCAGTATTTT; J: TRBJ2-3; size: NA; D: TRBD2; V: TRBV5-1
CDR3: CSATSSGSVREQYF; DNA: TGCAGTGCTACTTCTAGCGGGAGTGTACGCGAGCAGTACTTC; J: TRBJ2-7; size: many; D: TRBD2; V: TRBV20-1
CDR3: CASTRWGEADTQYF; DNA: TGTGCCAGCACGCGTTGGGGGGAGGCCGATACGCAGTATTTT; J: TRBJ2-3; size: NA; D: NA; V: TRBV7-9
CDR3: CASTRLWGLDTEAFF; DNA: TGTGCCAGCACCAGACTGTGGGGCCTTGACACTGAAGCTTTCTTT; J: TRBJ1-1; size: NA; D: NA; V: TRBV7-6